The 10 T cell receptor beta chains below were found in one sample sequenced in a study of human T cells and chemical hapten exposure. Stated time point: pre-sensitization, week 0. Treatment meaning: therapeutic diphenylcyclopropenone sensitization with weekly scalp DPC. TCRdb reprocessed the RACE reads via MiXCR and lists one record per CDR3 protein. The table records around 300,000 distinct CDR3 sequences, around 5.5% of them present only once. This sample comprised whole blood, obtained in connection with sensitization to the hapten diphenylcyclopropenone (DPC). All receptors derive from a woman younger than 35 with alopecia areata. Some clones in this sample may be carry-over from other donors' samples.

In this sample, this clonotype turned up many times. This rearrangement joins TRBV9 to TRBJ1-6, with unresolved D. CDR1 is SGDLS, CDR2 YYNGEE, per germline. Trimming left V 1 base short and J 2 bases short, with 10 bases between. CDR3 length: 16 amino acids. CDR3 sequence: CASSVRENPYNSPLHF. The CDR3 region has the DNA TGTGCCAGCAGCGTACGGGAGAACCCCTATAATTCACCCCTCCACTTT.

This clonotype was counted at least ten times. The chain employs TRBV5-6 and TRBJ1-5; 8 positions agree with TRBD1. The CDR3 loop spans 15 amino acids. V shed 4 bases and J 5 bases; nucleotides not matched to a gene: 8. Germline CDR1 and CDR2: SGHDT and YYEEEE. For the CDR3, the DNA is TGTGCCAGCAGCAACCGGGACAGGAGGCATCAGCCCCAGCATTTT. It codes for CASSNRDRRHQPQHF. The full variable domain, in which reference TRBV5-6 and TRBJ1-5 provide the parts outside the CDR3, is DAGVTQSPTHLIKTRGQQVTLRCSPKSGHDTVSWYQQALGQGPQFIFQYYEEEERQRGNFPDRFSGHQFPNYSSELNVNALLLGDSALYLCASSNRDRRHQPQHFGDGTRLSIL.

The chain links TRBV6-2 or TRBV6-3 to TRBJ1-1, with D perhaps matching TRBD1 (5 bases). Deletions cut 9 bases from V and 6 bases from J, with 17 bases between. Germline-derived CDR1 and CDR2 are MNHEY and SVGEGT. The CDR3 has 13 residues. In nucleotides, the CDR3 is TGTGCCAGTTCCCCCCAGGGCGAAGCTGAAGCTTTCTTT. This codes for CASSPQGEAEAFF.

This clonotype was observed at least ten times. At one end the junction does not follow the germline gene, possibly because of a read error. CDR3 sequence: CALSRGSGTEAFF. As DNA, the CDR3 is TGTGCCCTCAGCCGGGGGTCGGGAACTGAAGCTTTCTTT. The chain combines TRBV10-3 with TRBJ1-1, with D possibly being TRBD1 (5 bases). This CDR3 contains 13 residues. The germline V gene has CDR1 ENHRY and CDR2 SYGVKD.

J is TRBJ1-2 and V is TRBV12-5, with D unclear. Germline V CDR1 and CDR2: LGHNT, FRNRAP. The ends were cut back, 3 bases at V and 6 bases at J, with 14 bases in the middle. The CDR3 totals 14 residues. This CDR3 reads CASGFGWANNGYTF. CDR3 bases: TGTGCTAGTGGTTTCGGGTGGGCGAACAATGGCTACACCTTC.

Many counts were recorded for this clonotype. The chain combines TRBV27 with TRBJ1-5; TRBD1 is a possible D gene (6 bases). There are 14 residues in the CDR3. V was trimmed by 6 bases and J by 1 base, leaving 10 bases between them. Germline loops: CDR1 MNHEY, CDR2 SMNVEV (reference sequence). The CDR3 region has the DNA TGTGCCAGCAGCCTTCAGGGGAGCAATCAGCCCCAGCATTTT. Amino acid sequence: CASSLQGSNQPQHF.

CDR3 sequence reads: CASTRTGNEQYF. The CDR3 DNA reads TGTGCCAGCACTCGGACAGGGAACGAGCAGTACTTC. This chain links TRBV2 with TRBJ2-7; TRBD1 matches 8 bases. With V trimmed by 7 bases and J by 5 bases, 4 bases remained unmatched. CDR1 and CDR2 (germline): SNHLY, FYNNEI. The length of the CDR3 is 12 residues.

This clonotype has at least ten counts. The rearrangement uses TRBV7-2 and TRBJ2-1; possible D gene TRBD2, 5 bases. Germline V gene lookup returns CDR1 SGHTA and CDR2 FQGNSA. V lost 6 bases and J 4 bases, leaving 7 bases between the germline ends. The CDR3 is made up of 12 amino acids. In DNA form, the CDR3 reads TGTGCCAGCAGTCCGGGATACAATGAGCAGTTCTTC. It translates to CASSPGYNEQFF.

The chain carries TRBV5-1 and TRBJ2-5; 10 nucleotides line up with TRBD2. With 4 bases clipped from V and 5 bases from J, the junction kept 11 bases outside the gene matches. The CDR3 totals 16 residues. The V gene's germline CDR1 is SGHRS and CDR2 YFSETQ. The CDR3 here is CASSPGPGTSDETQYF. The CDR3 nucleotides read TGCGCCAGCAGCCCGGGACCTGGGACTAGCGATGAGACCCAGTACTTC. The entire variable domain, with the rest obtained from reference TRBV5-1 and TRBJ2-5, is as follows: KAGVTQTPRYLIKTRGQQVTLSCSPISGHRSVSWYQQTPGQGLQFLFEYFSETQRNKGNFPGRFSGRQFSNSRSEMNVSTLELGDSALYLCASSPGPGTSDETQYFGPGTRLLVL.

At least ten counts were recorded for this clonotype. The chain has TRBV6-2 or TRBV6-3 and TRBJ1-5; D ambiguous. This CDR3 is built from 14 residues. The V end lost 7 bases, the J end lost 8 bases, and 18 bases lay between the germline ends. Looked up from germline, CDR1 is MNHEY and CDR2 is SVGEGT. The CDR3 bases are TGTGCCAGCACTCCGACCGGACCCACAGAGCCCCAGCATTTT. It yields the protein CASTPTGPTEPQHF.